One and the same sample provided the 30 T cell receptor beta chains below, sequenced in a study of CD8+ T cells in alopecia areata. Treatment denoted: oral pan-JAK inhibitor, 5-10 mg twice daily. Extracted RNA was reverse transcribed, and the resulting cDNA served as sequencing template. Assay used: immunoSEQ multiplex PCR; TCRdb lists only in-frame clones, some missing. In the table there are nearly 200,000 clones, over 45% of which are singletons. Sequences were derived from CD4+ T cells sorted from blood, sampled at week 24, from a patient treated with tofacitinib. The source is a human donor with alopecia areata.

The chain recombines TRBV7-2 with TRBJ2-5, with a tentative D call TRBD1 (6 bases). V was shortened by 2 bases and J by 4 bases, with 14 bases between the two germline ends. The length of the CDR3 is 15 residues. CDR1 and CDR2 (germline): SGHTA, FQGNSA. The CDR3 protein is CASSLRPGEGETQYF. Here the CDR3 DNA reads TGTGCCAGCAGCTTACGCCCAGGGGAAGGAGAGACCCAGTACTTC.

On this clone: The junction departs from germline at one end; a sequencing error may be responsible. The chain joins TRBV7-2 to TRBJ2-7; no definite D call. Germline V CDR1 and CDR2: SGHTA, FQGNSA. The CDR3 spans 15 residues. CDR3 nucleotides: TGCGCCAGCAGCCATGAAACGACACGTTCCTACGAGCAGTACTTC. Translated: CASSHETTRSYEQYF.

This rearrangement joins TRBV29-1 to TRBJ1-3; the D is unclear. The V and J ends lost 7 bases and 0 bases respectively, with 10 bases between them. The germline gives CDR1 SQVTM, CDR2 ANQGSEA. CDR3 length equals 13 residues. The CDR3 nucleotides read TGCAGCGCCTCTTACGACTCTGGAAACACCATATATTTT. Protein: CSASYDSGNTIYF.

The rearrangement uses TRBV7-2 and TRBJ2-2, with D possibly TRBD2 on 5 matching bases. From germline, CDR1 is SGHTA and CDR2 FQGNSA. The CDR3 is 17 amino acids. Deletions cut 0 bases from V and 4 bases from J, with 15 bases between. The CDR3 reads CASSLALRPRGTGELFF. CDR3 in DNA: TGTGCCAGCAGCTTAGCGCTCAGGCCCCGGGGCACCGGGGAGCTGTTTTTT.

The chain carries TRBV19 and TRBJ2-1; 10 bases are shared with TRBD2. J gave up 1 base and V 7 bases, and 4 bases lay outside the gene matches. This CDR3 spans 15 amino acids. Germline-derived CDR1 and CDR2 are LNHDA and SQIVND (reference sequence). CDR3: CASTQAGGSYNEQFF. Here the CDR3 DNA reads TGTGCCAGTACCCAAGCGGGAGGGTCCTACAATGAGCAGTTCTTC.

The CDR3 bases are TGTGCCAGCAGTCCGCCGGGGGCGCAGGGCTACACCTTC. Translated, it gives CASSPPGAQGYTF. This rearrangement joins TRBV9 to TRBJ1-2; TRBD1 might be the D (6 bases). The CDR3 runs 13 residues. Germline assignment: CDR1 SGDLS and CDR2 YYNGEE. V was shortened by 5 bases and J by 8 bases, with 16 bases between the two germline ends.

This clone was counted once. The rearrangement links TRBV6-6 to TRBJ2-3, with 8 bases matching TRBD2. The CDR3 spans 15 residues. Per germline, CDR1 MNHNY and CDR2 SVGAGI (reference sequence). Trimming took 2 bases from V and 1 from J; bases not matched to a gene: 2. CDR3 bases: TGTGCCAGCAGTTACGGGCGGGGGGGCACAGATACGCAGTATTTT. Translation gives CASSYGRGGTDTQYF.

The V call is TRBV29-1, the J call TRBJ2-3, with TRBD2 matching 8 bases. Germline V gene data show CDR1 as SQVTM and CDR2 as ANQGSEA. The ends lost 1 base at V and 5 bases at J; junction bases unmatched: 2. This CDR3 is built from 13 residues. The CDR3 sequence: CSVEAGGQDTQYF. Written as DNA, the CDR3 is TGCAGCGTTGAAGCGGGAGGGCAAGATACGCAGTATTTT.

This clone was seen a handful of times. As DNA, the CDR3 is TGTGCCAGCAAGAGGGATCGGAATCAGCCCCAGCATTTT. Its protein product is CASKRDRNQPQHF. The J gene is TRBJ1-5, the V gene TRBV6-5; D remains unclear. The germline V gene has CDR1 MNHEY and CDR2 SVGAGI. The CDR3 is 13 amino acids. The V end was cut by 7 bases, the J end by 4 bases, with 11 bases between.

The chain has TRBV6-6 and TRBJ2-7; 7 nucleotides agree with TRBD1. The CDR3 loop spans 14 amino acids. Germline values: CDR1 MNHNY, CDR2 SVGAGI (reference sequence). The V segment lost 5 bases and the J segment 1 base; nucleotides outside the gene matches: 5. CDR3 region: CASSPRTGSYEQYF. The CDR3 DNA follows: TGTGCCAGCAGTCCCCGGACAGGTTCCTACGAGCAGTACTTC.

The chain joins TRBV30 to TRBJ2-5; D uncertain. This CDR3 comprises 11 residues. The V gene's germline CDR1 is GTSNPN and CDR2 SVGIG (reference sequence). The germline V and J ends were trimmed by 2 bases and 1 base, with 2 bases remaining between them. CDR3: CAWSLQETQYF. The CDR3 nucleotides read TGTGCCTGGAGTCTCCAAGAGACCCAGTACTTC.

The V gene is TRBV2, the J gene TRBJ2-5; TRBD1 matches 10 bases. The J segment lost 5 bases and the V segment lost 5 bases, leaving 5 bases of the junction unmatched. This CDR3 contains 14 residues. Germline lookup yields CDR1 SNHLY and CDR2 FYNNEI. Here the CDR3 DNA reads TGTGCCAGCAGTAGACAGGGGGCGTACGAGACCCAGTACTTC. Protein sequence: CASSRQGAYETQYF. The whole variable domain, filled in from reference TRBV2 and TRBJ2-5, reads EPEVTQTPSHQVTQMGQEVILRCVPISNHLYFYWYRQILGQKVEFLVSFYNNEISEKSEIFDDQFSVERPDGSNFTLKIRSTKLEDSAMYFCASSRQGAYETQYFGPGTRLLVL.

The V call is TRBV20-1, the J call TRBJ2-3; D possibly uses TRBD1 or TRBD2 (5 bases each). Germline-derived CDR1 and CDR2 are DFQATT and SNEGSKA (reference sequence). This CDR3 has 11 amino acids. V was clipped by 6 bases and J by 6 bases, with 10 bases between them. For the CDR3, the DNA is TGCAGTGCAAACCGGGACGATACGCAGTATTTT. Encoded protein: CSANRDDTQYF.

The CDR3 bases are TGTGCCAGTAGTGGGGGACAGGATTATCAGCCCCAGCATTTT. Amino acid sequence: CASSGGQDYQPQHF. The chain employs TRBV19 and TRBJ1-5; 8 positions agree with TRBD1. There are 14 residues in the CDR3. Germline V gene data show CDR1 as LNHDA and CDR2 as SQIVND (reference sequence). The V gene end was trimmed by 5 bases and the J gene end by 5 bases; junction bases not matched to a gene: 5.

The gene calls are TRBV29-1 and TRBJ2-5; 8 bases fit TRBD2. CDR1 and CDR2 (germline): SQVTM, ANQGSEA. There are 14 residues in the CDR3. V lost 7 bases and J lost 2; bases outside the gene matches: 9. The DNA of the CDR3 is TGCAGCGCTAACGGCGCTAGCGGGCAAGAGACCCAGTACTTC. This translates into CSANGASGQETQYF.

This CDR3 is CATSRGQGSRAFF. DNA for the CDR3: TGTGCCACCAGCAGAGGACAGGGGTCTAGGGCTTTCTTT. The chain has TRBV15 and TRBJ1-1, with 8 positions matching TRBD1. This CDR3 contains 13 residues. Trimming cost V 1 base and J 11 bases; bases outside gene matches: 6. Germline CDR1 and CDR2: LNHNV and YYDKDF (reference sequence).

This chain uses TRBV7-2 with TRBJ2-1, with a weak D call TRBD2 (6 bases). V dropped 4 bases and J dropped 7 bases, with 11 bases sitting between them. Per the germline V gene, CDR1 is SGHTA and CDR2 is FQGNSA. CDR3 length: 13 amino acids. In DNA form, the CDR3 reads TGTGCCAGCAGCTCGGGACTCCTAAATGAGCAGTTCTTC. Residues: CASSSGLLNEQFF.

Here the CDR3 reads CASSLGGSIQYF. CDR3 bases: TGTGCCAGCAGCTTGGGGGGTAGCATTCAGTACTTC. The chain couples TRBV7-6 to TRBJ2-4, with D perhaps TRBD2 (6 bases). Germline V gene data show CDR1 as SGHVS and CDR2 as FNYEAQ. Trimming stripped 3 bases from V and 9 bases from J, with 9 bases between. CDR3 length: 12 residues.

This clone has only a few counts. Other DNA sequences in the same sample also yield this CDR3. The chain carries TRBV5-1 and TRBJ2-3; no definite D call. CDR3 length equals 11 residues. V lost 1 base and J 3 bases, leaving 0 bases between the germline ends. Germline V gene lookup returns CDR1 SGHRS and CDR2 YFSETQ. The CDR3 bases are TGCGCCAGCAGCTTGACAGATACGCAGTATTTT. This translates into CASSLTDTQYF.

The rearrangement links TRBV14 to TRBJ2-1, with D uncertain. Germline V lookup: CDR1 SGHDN, CDR2 FVKESK. Trimming shortened V by 4 bases and J by 8 bases, and 12 bases separated the two germline ends. The CDR3 contains 13 residues. CDR3 sequence (DNA): TGTGCCAGCAGCCCGCCTCTTGGTCATGAGCAGTTCTTC. As protein: CASSPPLGHEQFF.

The chain has TRBV28 and TRBJ2-7; D not certain. From germline, CDR1 is MDHEN and CDR2 SYDVKM. The CDR3 runs to 14 residues. Deletions cut 6 bases from V and 6 bases from J, with 18 bases between. DNA for the CDR3: TGTGCCAGCAGGTACCGGGCCGCGATGGGCGAGCAGTACTTC. This encodes CASRYRAAMGEQYF. Using reference TRBV28 and TRBJ2-7 for the parts outside the CDR3, the full variable domain is DVKVTQSSRYLVKRTGEKVFLECVQDMDHENMFWYRQDPGLGLRLIYFSYDVKMKEKGDIPEGYSVSREKKERFSLILESASTNQTSMYLCASRYRAAMGEQYFGPGTRLTVT.

The chain joins TRBV30 to TRBJ2-5; 7 bases line up with TRBD1. This CDR3 region has 14 residues. Germline lookup yields CDR1 GTSNPN and CDR2 SVGIG (reference sequence). The junction had 7 bases not matched to a gene; V was cut back by 2 bases and J by 4 bases. The CDR3 coding sequence is TGTGCCTGGAGTTCGGGGACAGCCCTAGAGACCCAGTACTTC. It codes for CAWSSGTALETQYF.

The chain links TRBV29-1 to TRBJ2-1, with 10 bases identical to TRBD2. After removal of 6 bases from V and 7 bases from J, the junction contained 12 bases not matched to a gene. The CDR3 has 15 residues. CDR1 is SQVTM and CDR2 is ANQGSEA in the germline V gene. The DNA for the CDR3 is TGCAGCGTCAATAGCGGGGGGCCATTAAGGAATGAGCAGTTCTTC. Encoded protein: CSVNSGGPLRNEQFF.

The gene calls are TRBV28 and TRBJ1-2; unclear D gene. This CDR3 has 11 amino acids. Deletions cut 5 bases from V and 7 bases from J, with 8 bases between. Germline loops: CDR1 MDHEN, CDR2 SYDVKM. DNA for the CDR3: TGTGCCAGCAGTCGTGCACGTGGCTACACCTTC. It codes for CASSRARGYTF.

The chain uses TRBV27 and TRBJ1-2; the match to TRBD1 covers 11 bases. This CDR3 contains 17 residues. J lost 10 bases, V lost 7 bases, and 20 bases had no gene match. CDR1 MNHEY and CDR2 SMNVEV come from the germline V gene (reference sequence). The CDR3 sequence is CASTRSRPGQGVVTYTF. In nucleotides, the CDR3 is TGTGCCAGCACCAGATCCCGCCCGGGACAGGGGGTGGTTACCTACACCTTC.

The V gene is TRBV19, the J gene TRBJ2-3, with 7 bases identical to TRBD1. Looked up from germline, CDR1 is LNHDA and CDR2 is SQIVND (reference sequence). The CDR3 loop spans 16 amino acids. J gave up 2 bases and V 5 bases, and 10 bases lay outside the gene matches. CDR3 sequence (DNA): TGTGCCAGTAGTTCCCCACACAGGGGCTACACAGATACGCAGTATTTT. Translating it yields CASSSPHRGYTDTQYF.

The rearrangement joins TRBV27 to TRBJ2-3, with D possibly TRBD2 on 5 matching bases. The CDR3 consists of 14 residues. Germline loops: CDR1 MNHEY, CDR2 SMNVEV (reference sequence). V lost 6 bases and J 0 bases, leaving 10 bases between the germline ends. The CDR3 DNA reads as TGTGCCAGCAGCGTCGGGGATAGCACAGATACGCAGTATTTT. Translated: CASSVGDSTDTQYF.

This chain uses TRBV29-1 with TRBJ2-1; 8 positions match TRBD2. Unmatched junction bases numbered 3, after V lost 1 base and J lost 7 bases. The CDR3 is 13 amino acids. Germline V gene sequence: CDR1 SQVTM, CDR2 ANQGSEA. The chain's CDR3 is CSVEAGGWNEQFF. The CDR3 DNA reads TGCAGCGTTGAAGCGGGGGGGTGGAATGAGCAGTTCTTC.

The genes are TRBV23-1 and TRBJ2-7; 14 bases match TRBD2. TRBV23-1 is an ORF, with its function uncertain. CDR3 length equals 18 residues. J lost 7 bases, V lost 6 bases, and 17 bases had no gene match. CDR3 nucleotides: TGCGCCAGCAGACGACTAGCGGGAGGGAAGAACCTGAAATGGGAGCAGTACTTC. Encoded protein: CASRRLAGGKNLKWEQYF.

This clone was detected many times. V is TRBV7-9 and J is TRBJ2-1; 8 nucleotides match TRBD2. The CDR3 is 16 residues long. Germline CDR1 SEHNR, CDR2 FQNEAQ (reference sequence). V lost 0 bases to trimming and J lost 6 bases; unmatched junction nucleotides: 7. CDR3 protein: CASSLARTSPTNEQFF. DNA for the CDR3: TGTGCCAGCAGCTTAGCTAGGACTAGCCCCACCAATGAGCAGTTCTTC.